The next 24 T cell receptor beta chains were all read from a single sample in a study of spatial heterogeneity in lung cancer. As for time point: sample taken at primary tumor resection. Without sorting, whole RNA was sequenced from tumor, nontumor lung or frozen PBMC. TCRdb redid the calling of the 5' RACE reads with MiXCR, one entry per CDR3 protein. The profile shows some 1,500 distinct CDR3 sequences, about a quarter of them singletons. The starting material was PBMCs, obtained at surgery. All receptors derive from a male donor with early-stage non-small cell lung cancer.

By share, this clonotype counts as medium-sized. The chain recombines TRBV5-1 with TRBJ2-1, with a weak D call TRBD2 (5 bases). V gave up 1 base and J gave up 6 bases, with 11 bases separating them. The CDR3 is made up of 14 amino acids. Germline loops: CDR1 SGHRS, CDR2 YFSETQ. DNA for the CDR3: TGCGCCAGCAGCTTGACGGGAACCCTCAATGAGCAGTTCTTC. Translated: CASSLTGTLNEQFF.

The chain employs TRBV28 and TRBJ2-5; TRBD2 might be the D (6 bases). CDR1 MDHEN and CDR2 SYDVKM come from the germline V gene. V dropped 6 bases and J dropped 4 bases, with 12 bases sitting between them. The CDR3 is 13 residues long. The CDR3 is CASSARELETQYF. CDR3 DNA sequence: TGTGCCAGCAGCGCACGGGAGTTAGAGACCCAGTACTTC.

At least ten counts were recorded for this clonotype. The CDR3 bases are TGTGCCAGCAGTTTCAGCCTTGGGGATGAGCAGTTCTTC. Translated, it gives CASSFSLGDEQFF. This chain links TRBV3-1 with TRBJ2-1; no clear D. The V end was cut by 6 bases, the J end by 8 bases, with 14 bases between. There are 13 residues in the CDR3. Germline V gene data show CDR1 as LGHDT and CDR2 as YNNKEL (reference sequence).

By share, this clonotype ranks as large. The V gene is TRBV12-3 or TRBV12-4, the J gene TRBJ1-5; 8 nucleotides line up with TRBD1. CDR3 size: 17 residues. Losses at the gene ends were 5 bases for V and 5 bases for J; bases not matched to a gene: 14. The CDR3 here is CASSRARGTGGDQPQHF. Here the CDR3 DNA reads TGTGCCAGCAGTCGTGCGCGAGGGACAGGTGGGGATCAGCCCCAGCATTTT.

By its share, this clonotype is medium-sized. The chain joins TRBV10-3 to TRBJ2-1, with D perhaps assigned TRBD1 or TRBD2 (5 bases each). V was clipped by 4 bases and J by 6 bases, with 7 bases between them. This CDR3 is built from 12 residues. CDR1 and CDR2 (germline): ENHRY, SYGVKD. The CDR3 coding sequence is TGTGCCATCAGTGGGGACCCCAATGAGCAGTTCTTC. It yields the protein CAISGDPNEQFF.

This clonotype is termed medium-sized. This chain connects TRBV12-3 or TRBV12-4 to TRBJ2-1; no clear D gene. CDR3 size: 14 residues. Trimming cost V 7 bases and J 0 bases, with 10 bases left between them. CDR3 sequence (DNA): TGTGCCAGCACCACTGACGGCTCCTACAATGAGCAGTTCTTC. Its protein product is CASTTDGSYNEQFF.

The rearrangement uses TRBV15 and TRBJ2-7; possibly TRBD1 or TRBD2 for D (6 bases each). Germline CDR1 reads LNHNV; CDR2 reads YYDKDF (reference sequence). The CDR3 sequence is 13 residues long. V dropped 2 bases and J dropped 5 bases, with 10 bases sitting between them. The chain's CDR3 is CATSRQRGDEQYF. The DNA for the CDR3 is TGTGCCACCAGCAGACAAAGGGGGGACGAGCAGTACTTC.

This clonotype was found a few times. The chain couples TRBV27 to TRBJ2-1, with TRBD1 matching 7 bases. The J segment lost 5 bases and the V segment lost 5 bases, leaving 3 bases of the junction unmatched. The CDR3 consists of 13 residues. Looked up from germline, CDR1 is MNHEY and CDR2 is SMNVEV (reference sequence). The CDR3 coding sequence is TGTGCCAGCAGTCTAGGGACAGACAATGAGCAGTTCTTC. This codes for CASSLGTDNEQFF.

The gene calls are TRBV4-2 and TRBJ2-7; 10 bases are shared with TRBD1. This CDR3 contains 14 residues. Germline V gene sequence: CDR1 LGHNA, CDR2 YNFKEQ. The V gene end was trimmed by 4 bases and the J gene end by 7 bases; junction bases not matched to a gene: 7. CDR3 nucleotide sequence: TGTGCCAGCAGCCTCACCGACAGGGGGCCTGAGCAGTACTTC. Translation: CASSLTDRGPEQYF.

This clonotype was seen repeatedly, ten times or more. V and J are TRBV5-1 and TRBJ1-4; 8 bases match TRBD1. The CDR3 has 14 residues. Trimming cost V 4 bases and J 8 bases; bases outside gene matches: 7. Germline lookup yields CDR1 SGHRS and CDR2 YFSETQ. In nucleotides, the CDR3 is TGCGCCAGCAGCACCGGACAGGGCCGGGAAAAACTGTTTTTT. Translated, it gives CASSTGQGREKLFF.

This clonotype showed up just once. The chain carries TRBV11-2 and TRBJ2-1, with 13 bases that match TRBD2. From germline, CDR1 is SGHAT and CDR2 FQNNGV. The CDR3 is made up of 15 amino acids. The ends lost 6 bases at V and 6 bases at J; junction bases unmatched: 5. The CDR3 nucleotides are TGTGCCAGCAGTTCCGGGACTAGCGGGGCCAATGAGCAGTTCTTC. Its translation is CASSSGTSGANEQFF.

The J gene is TRBJ2-3, the V gene TRBV19; a weak D match, TRBD2 (6 bases). The CDR3 is made up of 16 amino acids. The germline V gene encodes CDR1 LNHDA and CDR2 SQIVND (reference sequence). V lost 3 bases, J lost 6 bases, and 19 bases lay in between. CDR3 in amino acids: CASSMGSAGPRDTQYF. CDR3 nucleotides: TGTGCCAGTAGTATGGGTAGCGCGGGGCCGAGGGATACGCAGTATTTT.

The table lists this clonotype with many counts. This rearrangement joins TRBV25-1 to TRBJ2-1; TRBD2 might be the D (5 bases). The CDR3 is 17 amino acids. V was trimmed by 0 bases and J by 2 bases, leaving 14 bases between them. Germline V gene data show CDR1 as MGHDK and CDR2 as SYGVNS. CDR3 amino acids: CASSEYRTAGAYNEQFF. CDR3 DNA sequence: TGTGCCAGCAGTGAATACAGGACTGCCGGTGCCTACAATGAGCAGTTCTTC.

The chain recombines TRBV5-1 with TRBJ2-1; 10 bases align to TRBD1. Per germline, CDR1 SGHRS and CDR2 YFSETQ. With 4 bases clipped from V and 10 bases from J, the junction kept 8 bases outside the gene matches. The CDR3 extends over 14 amino acids. CDR3 loop: CASSPGTGVGEQFF. DNA of the CDR3: TGCGCCAGCAGCCCAGGGACAGGGGTTGGAGAGCAGTTCTTC.

This clonotype was observed a handful of times. The gene calls are TRBV30 and TRBJ2-7; 7 nucleotides agree with TRBD1. The CDR3 spans 13 residues. Germline CDR1 GTSNPN, CDR2 SVGIG (reference sequence). The ends lost 3 bases at V and 4 bases at J; junction bases unmatched: 6. CDR3 in DNA: TGTGCCTGGAGCGGACAGGATCGGTACGAGCAGTACTTC. It encodes CAWSGQDRYEQYF.

This clonotype ranks as medium-sized. This chain connects TRBV6-5 to TRBJ2-7; possibly TRBD1 for D (5 bases). Germline assignment: CDR1 MNHEY and CDR2 SVGAGI. The germline V and J ends were trimmed by 0 bases and 6 bases, with 9 bases remaining between them. CDR3 length: 13 residues. CDR3 DNA: TGTGCCAGCAGTTACTCGAAGGGGTCCGAGCAGTACTTC. Translating gives CASSYSKGSEQYF.

This clonotype was detected a few times. The chain joins TRBV2 to TRBJ2-3; weak D call: TRBD1 (6 bases). The CDR3 length is 14 residues. Trimming removed 8 bases from V and 0 bases from J, with 12 bases in between. CDR1 SNHLY and CDR2 FYNNEI come from the germline V gene. The CDR3 DNA reads as TGTGCCAGCCGTCCCGGGACAAGCACAGATACGCAGTATTTT. Protein: CASRPGTSTDTQYF.

By sample share, this clonotype is medium-sized (0.01 to 0.1%). This chain connects TRBV27 to TRBJ2-3; 8 bases line up with TRBD1. The CDR3 is 18 residues long. The ends lost 3 bases at V and 1 base at J; junction bases unmatched: 12. CDR1 and CDR2 (germline): MNHEY, SMNVEV (reference sequence). The chain's CDR3 is CASSFRQGALRGTDTQYF. CDR3 DNA: TGTGCCAGCAGTTTTAGGCAGGGGGCCCTTCGGGGCACAGATACGCAGTATTTT.

V is TRBV2 and J is TRBJ2-7; TRBD1 agrees at 8 bases. The J segment lost 1 base and the V segment lost 0 bases, leaving 5 bases of the junction unmatched. The CDR3 sequence is 16 residues long. The germline V gene has CDR1 SNHLY and CDR2 FYNNEI. CDR3 DNA: TGTGCCAGCAGTGAAGCCGGACGGGACAGGTCCTACGAGCAGTACTTC. It codes for CASSEAGRDRSYEQYF.

Remarks on this clonotype: The junction departs from the called germline gene at one end, perhaps through a read error. V and J are TRBV6-1 and TRBJ2-1; D ambiguous. Per the germline V gene, CDR1 is MNHNS and CDR2 is SASEGT. The CDR3 length is 11 residues. CDR3 sequence (DNA): TGTGCCAGCAGTGCGGTTAAGCTGTTCCTCTTC. Protein: CASSAVKLFLF.

The rearrangement links TRBV7-3 to TRBJ2-5; TRBD1 aligns across 10 bases. The ends lost 5 bases at V and 4 bases at J; junction bases unmatched: 1. Per germline, CDR1 SGHTA and CDR2 FQGTGA. The CDR3 contains 13 residues. The CDR3 region has the DNA TGTGCCAGCAGCCGGGACAGGGGAGAGACCCAGTACTTC. Protein: CASSRDRGETQYF.

This clonotype was counted many times. V is TRBV2 and J is TRBJ1-2; 12 bases fit TRBD1. Germline V gene lookup returns CDR1 SNHLY and CDR2 FYNNEI. The ends lost 7 bases at V and 5 bases at J; junction bases unmatched: 11. The CDR3 runs 16 residues. This chain's CDR3 is CASTPGQGASLYGYTF. CDR3 in DNA: TGTGCCAGCACTCCGGGACAGGGGGCTTCTCTATATGGCTACACCTTC.

This clonotype is labeled as medium-sized (0.01 to 0.1%). The J gene is TRBJ1-1, the V gene TRBV20-1, with TRBD1 identical over 9 bases. Unmatched junction bases numbered 6, after V lost 6 bases and J lost 1 base. CDR1 is DFQATT and CDR2 is SNEGSKA in the germline V gene (reference sequence). CDR3 size: 14 residues. CDR3 sequence reads: CSAWRQGGNTEAFF. In DNA form, the CDR3 reads TGCAGTGCCTGGAGACAGGGGGGGAACACTGAAGCTTTCTTT.

This clonotype is deemed medium-sized. The chain is built from TRBV7-8 and TRBJ2-7; D is uncertain. This CDR3 is 17 amino acids long. Germline CDR1 SGHVS, CDR2 FQNEAQ. V lost 4 bases and J lost 2, with 21 bases in between. The DNA of the CDR3 is TGTGCCAGCAGCTCCCTTACTCGAGACACAGATACCTACGAGCAGTACGTC. Amino acids: CASSSLTRDTDTYEQYV.